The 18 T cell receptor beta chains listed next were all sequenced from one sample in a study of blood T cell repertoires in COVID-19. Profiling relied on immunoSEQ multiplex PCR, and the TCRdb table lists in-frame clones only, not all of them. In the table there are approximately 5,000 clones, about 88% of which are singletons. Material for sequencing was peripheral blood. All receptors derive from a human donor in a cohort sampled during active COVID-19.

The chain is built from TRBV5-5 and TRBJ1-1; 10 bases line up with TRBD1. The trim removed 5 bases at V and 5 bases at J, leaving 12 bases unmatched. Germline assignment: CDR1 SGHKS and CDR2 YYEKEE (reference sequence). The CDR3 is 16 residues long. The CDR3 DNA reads TGTGCCAGCAGTCCCGGGACAGGGGTTGGCGGAACTGAAGCTTTCTTT. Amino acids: CASSPGTGVGGTEAFF.

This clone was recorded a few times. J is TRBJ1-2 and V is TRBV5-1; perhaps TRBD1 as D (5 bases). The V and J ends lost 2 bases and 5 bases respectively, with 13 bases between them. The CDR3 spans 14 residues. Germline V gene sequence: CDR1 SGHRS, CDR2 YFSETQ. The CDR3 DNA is TGCGCCAGCAGCTTCTACGGGGGAGGATATGGCTACACCTTC. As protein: CASSFYGGGYGYTF.

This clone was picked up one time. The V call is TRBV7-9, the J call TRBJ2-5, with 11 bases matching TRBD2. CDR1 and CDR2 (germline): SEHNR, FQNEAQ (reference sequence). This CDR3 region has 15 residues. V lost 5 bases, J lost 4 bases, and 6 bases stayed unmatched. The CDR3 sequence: CASSRSGRAIETQYF. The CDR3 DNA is TGTGCCAGCAGCCGTAGCGGGAGGGCTATAGAGACCCAGTACTTC.

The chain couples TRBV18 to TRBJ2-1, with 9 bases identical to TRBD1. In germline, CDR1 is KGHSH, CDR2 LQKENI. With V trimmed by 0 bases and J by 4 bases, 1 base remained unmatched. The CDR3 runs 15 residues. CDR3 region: CASSPPGQGYNEQFF. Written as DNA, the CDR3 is TGTGCCAGCTCACCACCGGGACAGGGTTACAATGAGCAGTTCTTC.

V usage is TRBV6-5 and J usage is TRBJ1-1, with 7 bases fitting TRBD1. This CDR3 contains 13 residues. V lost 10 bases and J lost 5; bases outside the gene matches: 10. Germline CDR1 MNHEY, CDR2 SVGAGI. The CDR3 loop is CATKGGEGTEAFF. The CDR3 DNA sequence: TGTGCCACCAAAGGGGGCGAGGGAACTGAAGCTTTCTTT.

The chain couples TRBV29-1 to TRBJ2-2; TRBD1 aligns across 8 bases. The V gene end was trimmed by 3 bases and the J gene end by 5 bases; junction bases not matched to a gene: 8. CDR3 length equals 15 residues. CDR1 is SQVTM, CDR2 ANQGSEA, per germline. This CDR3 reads CSVESWTGRTGELFF. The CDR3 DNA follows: TGCAGCGTTGAGTCGTGGACAGGGAGGACCGGGGAGCTGTTTTTT.

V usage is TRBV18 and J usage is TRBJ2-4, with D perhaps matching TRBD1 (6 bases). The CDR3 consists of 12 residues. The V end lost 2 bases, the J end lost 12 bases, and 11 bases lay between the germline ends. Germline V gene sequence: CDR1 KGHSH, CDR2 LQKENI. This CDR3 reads CASSPIQGGQYF. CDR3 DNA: TGTGCCAGCTCACCAATACAGGGTGGTCAGTACTTC.

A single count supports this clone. CDR3 residues: CASSTGGREADTQYF. In nucleotides, the CDR3 is TGTGCCAGCAGCACAGGCGGGAGGGAGGCAGATACGCAGTATTTT. The chain carries TRBV9 and TRBJ2-3; TRBD2 matches at 9 bases. The junction had 7 bases not matched to a gene; V was cut back by 4 bases and J by 4 bases. This CDR3 comprises 15 residues. Germline V gene sequence: CDR1 SGDLS, CDR2 YYNGEE.

The CDR3 nucleotides read TGTGCCAGCAGCCTAACCGTGGGCGGGCTGAACACTGAAGCTTTCTTT. Translating gives CASSLTVGGLNTEAFF. The genes are TRBV3-1 (or the pseudogene TRBV3-2) and TRBJ1-1; D remains unclear. Germline-derived CDR1 and CDR2 are LGHDT and YNNKEL (reference sequence). This CDR3 is 16 amino acids long. The V end was cut by 4 bases, the J end by 0 bases, with 15 bases between.

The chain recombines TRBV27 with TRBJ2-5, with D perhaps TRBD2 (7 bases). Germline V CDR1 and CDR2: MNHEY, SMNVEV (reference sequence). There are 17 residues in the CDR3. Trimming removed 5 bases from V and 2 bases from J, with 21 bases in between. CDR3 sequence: CASSPPLGRGFQETQYF. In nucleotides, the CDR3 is TGTGCCAGCAGTCCCCCATTGGGGAGGGGGTTTCAAGAGACCCAGTACTTC.

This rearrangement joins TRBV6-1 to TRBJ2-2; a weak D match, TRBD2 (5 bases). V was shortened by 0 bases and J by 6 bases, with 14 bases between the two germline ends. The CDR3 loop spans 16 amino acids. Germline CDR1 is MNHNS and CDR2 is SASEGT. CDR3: CASSEAQEGRAGELFF. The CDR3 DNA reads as TGTGCCAGCAGTGAAGCGCAGGAAGGGAGAGCCGGGGAGCTGTTTTTT.

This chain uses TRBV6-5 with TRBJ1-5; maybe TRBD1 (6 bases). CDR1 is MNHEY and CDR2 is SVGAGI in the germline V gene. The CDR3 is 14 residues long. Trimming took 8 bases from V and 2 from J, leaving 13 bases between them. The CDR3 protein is CASDIQGRNQPQHF. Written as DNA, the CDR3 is TGTGCCAGCGATATACAGGGCCGCAATCAGCCCCAGCATTTT.

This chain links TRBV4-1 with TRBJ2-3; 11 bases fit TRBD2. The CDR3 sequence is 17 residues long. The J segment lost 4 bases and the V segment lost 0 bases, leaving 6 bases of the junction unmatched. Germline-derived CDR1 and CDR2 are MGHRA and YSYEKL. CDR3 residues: CASSQDKLAGVSDTQYF. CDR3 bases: TGCGCCAGCAGCCAAGATAAACTAGCGGGAGTTTCAGATACGCAGTATTTT.

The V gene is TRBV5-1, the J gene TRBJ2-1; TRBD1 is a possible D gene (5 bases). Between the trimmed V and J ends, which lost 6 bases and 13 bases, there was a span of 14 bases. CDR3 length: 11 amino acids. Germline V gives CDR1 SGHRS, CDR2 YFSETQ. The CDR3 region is CASTTGVAQFF. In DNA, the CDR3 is TGCGCCAGCACCACAGGAGTGGCACAGTTCTTC.

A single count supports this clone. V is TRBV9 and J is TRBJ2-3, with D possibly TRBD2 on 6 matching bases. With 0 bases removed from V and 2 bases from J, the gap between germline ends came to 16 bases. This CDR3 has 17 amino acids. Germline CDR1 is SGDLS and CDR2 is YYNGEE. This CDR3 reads CASSVGFSGVNTDTQYF. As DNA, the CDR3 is TGTGCCAGCAGCGTAGGATTTAGCGGAGTTAACACAGATACGCAGTATTTT.

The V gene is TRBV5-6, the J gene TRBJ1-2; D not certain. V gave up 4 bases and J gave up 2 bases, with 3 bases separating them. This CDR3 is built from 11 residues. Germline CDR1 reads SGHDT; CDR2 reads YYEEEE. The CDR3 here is CASSLNYGYTF. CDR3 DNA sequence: TGTGCCAGCAGCCTGAACTATGGCTACACCTTC. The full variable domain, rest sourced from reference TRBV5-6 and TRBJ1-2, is DAGVTQSPTHLIKTRGQQVTLRCSPKSGHDTVSWYQQALGQGPQFIFQYYEEEERQRGNFPDRFSGHQFPNYSSELNVNALLLGDSALYLCASSLNYGYTFGSGTRLTVV.

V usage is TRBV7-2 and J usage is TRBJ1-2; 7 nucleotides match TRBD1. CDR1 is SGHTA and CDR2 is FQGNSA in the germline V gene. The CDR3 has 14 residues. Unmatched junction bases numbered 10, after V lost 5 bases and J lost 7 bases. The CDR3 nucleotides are TGTGCCAGCAGCCCCCCGACAGGGCGGTCTGGCTACACCTTC. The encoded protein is CASSPPTGRSGYTF.

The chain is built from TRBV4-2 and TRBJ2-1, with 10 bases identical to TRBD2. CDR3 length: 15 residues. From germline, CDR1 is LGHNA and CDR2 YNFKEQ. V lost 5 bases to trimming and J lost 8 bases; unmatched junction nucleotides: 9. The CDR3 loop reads CASSVEREGPDEQFF. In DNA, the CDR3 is TGTGCCAGCAGCGTTGAGCGGGAGGGCCCGGATGAGCAGTTCTTC.